The 8 T cell receptor beta chains reported below all come from one sample, sequenced in a study of shared clonotypes between healthy human individuals. Sequencing was performed with immunoSEQ multiplex PCR; in TCRdb, only in-frame clones are kept and a portion is missing. The table has about 2 million clones, 85% to 95% seen once. The sample was naive CD4+ T cells sorted from blood. Subset noted: CD45RA+ positively selected. All receptors derive from a man aged 18 to 35 in good health.

The J gene is TRBJ2-7, the V gene TRBV10-1; the D gene is possibly TRBD2 (6 bases). Per germline, CDR1 WNHNN and CDR2 SYGVQD (reference sequence). V was shortened by 6 bases and J by 0 bases, with 12 bases between the two germline ends. CDR3 length: 14 amino acids. The CDR3 is CASSPAGSSYEQYF. The DNA of the CDR3 is TGCGCCAGCAGCCCCGCCGGGAGCTCCTACGAGCAGTACTTC.

J is TRBJ2-2 and V is TRBV11-2; possibly TRBD2 for D (6 bases). The V end lost 1 base, the J end lost 2 bases, and 11 bases lay between the germline ends. Germline lookup yields CDR1 SGHAT and CDR2 FQNNGV. This CDR3 contains 16 residues. Written as DNA, the CDR3 is TGTGCCAGCAGCTTAGTGGGAGGAGATAACACCGGGGAGCTGTTTTTT. It codes for CASSLVGGDNTGELFF.

Worth noting for this clone: The identical CDR3 is also encoded by other nucleotide sequences in the sample. The rearrangement joins TRBV10-2 to TRBJ1-3, with D perhaps matching TRBD1 (5 bases). CDR3 length: 14 residues. Germline CDR1 and CDR2: WSHSY and SAAADI. V gave up 3 bases and J gave up 0 bases, with 6 bases separating them. The CDR3 region is CASSDRGSGNTIYF. The CDR3 DNA sequence: TGCGCCAGCAGTGATAGGGGCTCTGGAAACACCATATATTTT.

The chain links TRBV11-1 to TRBJ2-7, with a possible D match to TRBD2 (5 bases). CDR1 and CDR2 (germline): SGHAT, FQDESV (reference sequence). This CDR3 contains 15 residues. V dropped 5 bases and J dropped 5 bases, with 19 bases sitting between them. This CDR3 is CASSPRRLGFHEQYF. CDR3 sequence (DNA): TGTGCCAGCAGCCCGCGGAGGCTCGGGTTCCACGAGCAGTACTTC.

This clone was counted a single time. J is TRBJ1-5 and V is TRBV19; D call uncertain. The V end was cut by 5 bases, the J end by 5 bases, with 13 bases between. The CDR3 is made up of 14 amino acids. Germline V CDR1 and CDR2: LNHDA, SQIVND (reference sequence). The CDR3 here is CASSLANGYQPQHF. The CDR3 DNA sequence: TGTGCCAGTAGTCTGGCGAACGGATATCAGCCCCAGCATTTT. Full variable domain (missing parts from reference TRBV19 and TRBJ1-5): DGGITQSPKYLFRKEGQNVTLSCEQNLNHDAMYWYRQDPGQGLRLIYYSQIVNDFQKGDIAEGYSVSREKKESFPLTVTSAQKNPTAFYLCASSLANGYQPQHFGDGTRLSIL.

V and J are TRBV5-1 and TRBJ2-7, with 10 bases matching TRBD1. CDR1 and CDR2 from the germline V gene are SGHRS and YFSETQ. The CDR3 extends over 17 amino acids. Trimming at V came to 9 bases and at J to 2 bases, leaving 17 bases not matched to a gene. The CDR3 protein is CANLRQGALPATYEQYF. DNA of the CDR3: TGCGCCAACCTTCGACAGGGGGCCTTACCTGCTACCTACGAGCAGTACTTC.

J is TRBJ1-1 and V is TRBV10-3; D unresolved. Trimming shortened V by 6 bases and J by 2 bases, and 16 bases separated the two germline ends. The CDR3 is 15 residues long. Germline V gene data show CDR1 as ENHRY and CDR2 as SYGVKD. CDR3 amino acids: CAIRAGREGNTEAFF. As DNA, the CDR3 is TGTGCCATCAGGGCGGGGAGGGAAGGAAACACTGAAGCTTTCTTT.

A word on this clone: Other nucleotide sequences in the sample specify the same CDR3. The chain recombines TRBV6-5 with TRBJ1-4; D gene ambiguous. This CDR3 has 15 amino acids. The germline V gene encodes CDR1 MNHEY and CDR2 SVGAGI. Trimming shortened V by 6 bases and J by 0 bases, and 11 bases separated the two germline ends. The CDR3 spells CASSRTGATNEKLFF. CDR3 nucleotide sequence: TGTGCCAGCAGCCGTACCGGGGCAACTAATGAAAAACTGTTTTTT.